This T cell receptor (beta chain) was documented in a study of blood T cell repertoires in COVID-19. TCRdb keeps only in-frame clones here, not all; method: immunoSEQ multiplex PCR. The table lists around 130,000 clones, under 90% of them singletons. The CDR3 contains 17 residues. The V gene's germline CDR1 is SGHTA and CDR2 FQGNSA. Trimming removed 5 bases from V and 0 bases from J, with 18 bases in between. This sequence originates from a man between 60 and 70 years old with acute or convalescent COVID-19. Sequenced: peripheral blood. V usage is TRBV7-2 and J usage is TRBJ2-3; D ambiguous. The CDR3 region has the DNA TGTGCCAGCAGCCCCGACTCACTTGCCACTAGCACAGATACGCAGTATTTT. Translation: CASSPDSLATSTDTQYF.